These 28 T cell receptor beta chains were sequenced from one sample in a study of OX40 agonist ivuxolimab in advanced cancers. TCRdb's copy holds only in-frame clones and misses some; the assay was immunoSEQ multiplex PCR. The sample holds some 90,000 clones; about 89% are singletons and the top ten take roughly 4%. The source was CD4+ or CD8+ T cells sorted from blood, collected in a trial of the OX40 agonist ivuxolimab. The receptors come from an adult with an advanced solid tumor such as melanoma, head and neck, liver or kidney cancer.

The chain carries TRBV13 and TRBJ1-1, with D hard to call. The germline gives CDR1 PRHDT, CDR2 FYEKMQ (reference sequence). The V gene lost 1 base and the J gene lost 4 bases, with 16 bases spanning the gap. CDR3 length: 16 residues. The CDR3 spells CASSLEYNALGTEAFF. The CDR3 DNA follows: TGTGCCAGCAGCTTAGAGTACAACGCTCTCGGCACTGAAGCTTTCTTT. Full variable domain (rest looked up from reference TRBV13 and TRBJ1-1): AAGVIQSPRHLIKEKRETATLKCYPIPRHDTVYWYQQGPGQDPQFLISFYEKMQSDKGSIPDRFSAQQFSDYHSELNMSSLELGDSALYFCASSLEYNALGTEAFFGQGTRLTVV.

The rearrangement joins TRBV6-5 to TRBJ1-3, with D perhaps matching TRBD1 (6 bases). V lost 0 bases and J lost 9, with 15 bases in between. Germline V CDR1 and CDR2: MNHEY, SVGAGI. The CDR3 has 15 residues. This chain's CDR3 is CASSYSPGVGGTIYF. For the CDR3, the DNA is TGTGCCAGCAGTTACTCTCCAGGGGTGGGGGGCACCATATATTTT.

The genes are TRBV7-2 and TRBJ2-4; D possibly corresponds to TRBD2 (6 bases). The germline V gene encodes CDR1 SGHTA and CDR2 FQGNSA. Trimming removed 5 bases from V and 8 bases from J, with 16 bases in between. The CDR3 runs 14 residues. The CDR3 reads CASSKDGRGDIQYF. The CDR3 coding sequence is TGTGCCAGCAGCAAGGACGGGCGGGGAGACATTCAGTACTTC.

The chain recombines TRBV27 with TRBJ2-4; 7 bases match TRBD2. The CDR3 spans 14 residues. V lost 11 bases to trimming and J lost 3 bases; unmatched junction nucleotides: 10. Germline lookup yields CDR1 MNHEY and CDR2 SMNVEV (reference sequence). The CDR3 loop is CAGGEKEVKNIQYF. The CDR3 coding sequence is TGTGCCGGGGGGGAGAAGGAGGTCAAAAACATTCAGTACTTC.

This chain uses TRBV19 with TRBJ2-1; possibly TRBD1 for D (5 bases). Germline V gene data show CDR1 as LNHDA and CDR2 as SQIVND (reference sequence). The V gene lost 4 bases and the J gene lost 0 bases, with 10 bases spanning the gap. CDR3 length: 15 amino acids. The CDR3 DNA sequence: TGTGCCAGTAGTACAGGGCGTAGCTCCTACAATGAGCAGTTCTTC. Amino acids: CASSTGRSSYNEQFF.

CDR3 DNA sequence: TGTGCCAGCAGCTTGGGCAGCCAAGAGACCCAGTACTTC. It specifies CASSLGSQETQYF. V usage is TRBV11-2 and J usage is TRBJ2-5, with D hard to call. The V end was cut by 3 bases, the J end by 1 base, with 6 bases between. This CDR3 has 13 amino acids. Germline V lookup: CDR1 SGHAT, CDR2 FQNNGV.

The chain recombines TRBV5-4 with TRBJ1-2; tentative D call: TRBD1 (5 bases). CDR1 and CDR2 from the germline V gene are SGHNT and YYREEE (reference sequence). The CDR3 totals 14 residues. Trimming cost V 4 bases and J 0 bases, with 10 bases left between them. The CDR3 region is CASSSGTSNYGYTF. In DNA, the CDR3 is TGTGCCAGCAGCAGCGGGACTTCTAACTATGGCTACACCTTC.

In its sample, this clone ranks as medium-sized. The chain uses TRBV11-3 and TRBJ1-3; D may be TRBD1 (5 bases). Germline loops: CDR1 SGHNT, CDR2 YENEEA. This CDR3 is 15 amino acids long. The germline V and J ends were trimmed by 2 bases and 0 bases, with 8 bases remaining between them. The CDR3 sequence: CASSLQGSSGNTIYF. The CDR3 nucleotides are TGTGCCAGCAGCTTACAGGGTAGCTCTGGAAACACCATATATTTT. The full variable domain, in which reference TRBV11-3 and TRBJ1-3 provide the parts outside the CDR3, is EAGVVQSPRYKIIEKKQPVAFWCNPISGHNTLYWYLQNLGQGPELLIRYENEEAVDDSQLPKDRFSAERLKGVDSTLKIQPAELGDSAVYLCASSLQGSSGNTIYFGEGSWLTVV.

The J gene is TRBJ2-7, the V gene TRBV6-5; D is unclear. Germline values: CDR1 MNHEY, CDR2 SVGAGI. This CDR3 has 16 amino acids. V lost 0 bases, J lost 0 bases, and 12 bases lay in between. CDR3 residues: CASSYSNVWSSYEQYF. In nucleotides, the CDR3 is TGTGCCAGCAGTTACTCGAACGTTTGGAGCTCCTACGAGCAGTACTTC.

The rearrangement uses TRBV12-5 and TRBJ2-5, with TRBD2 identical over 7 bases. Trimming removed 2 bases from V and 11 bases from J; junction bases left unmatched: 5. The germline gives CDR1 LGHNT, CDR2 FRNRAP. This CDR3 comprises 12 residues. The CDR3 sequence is CASGLSRDYQYF. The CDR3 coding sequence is TGTGCTAGTGGTTTGTCCCGGGACTATCAGTACTTC.

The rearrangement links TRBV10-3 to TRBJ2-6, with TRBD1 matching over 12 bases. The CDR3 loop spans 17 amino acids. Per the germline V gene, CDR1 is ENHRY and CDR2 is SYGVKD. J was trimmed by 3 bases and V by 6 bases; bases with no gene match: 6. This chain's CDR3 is CAIRMGQGAFGANVLTF. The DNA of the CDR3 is TGTGCCATCAGGATGGGACAGGGGGCCTTTGGGGCCAACGTCCTGACTTTC.

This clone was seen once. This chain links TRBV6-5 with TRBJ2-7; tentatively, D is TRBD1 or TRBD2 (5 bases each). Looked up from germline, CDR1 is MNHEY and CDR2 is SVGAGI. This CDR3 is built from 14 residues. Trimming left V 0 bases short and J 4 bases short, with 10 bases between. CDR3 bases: TGTGCCAGCAGTTACTCTGGGACGAGTTACGAGCAGTACGTC. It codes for CASSYSGTSYEQYV.

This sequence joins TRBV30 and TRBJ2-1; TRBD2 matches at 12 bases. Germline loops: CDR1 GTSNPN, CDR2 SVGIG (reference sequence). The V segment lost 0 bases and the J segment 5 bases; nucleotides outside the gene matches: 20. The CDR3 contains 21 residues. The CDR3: CAWSVFVLAGGDANLNNEQFF. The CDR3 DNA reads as TGTGCCTGGAGTGTATTCGTACTAGCGGGAGGAGACGCGAACTTAAACAATGAGCAGTTCTTC.

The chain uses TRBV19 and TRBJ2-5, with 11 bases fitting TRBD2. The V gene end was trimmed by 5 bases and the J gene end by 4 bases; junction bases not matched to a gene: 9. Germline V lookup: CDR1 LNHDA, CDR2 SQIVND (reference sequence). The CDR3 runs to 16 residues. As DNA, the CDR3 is TGTGCCAGTAGTCCACTACTAGCGGGAGACGGAGAGACCCAGTACTTC. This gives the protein CASSPLLAGDGETQYF.

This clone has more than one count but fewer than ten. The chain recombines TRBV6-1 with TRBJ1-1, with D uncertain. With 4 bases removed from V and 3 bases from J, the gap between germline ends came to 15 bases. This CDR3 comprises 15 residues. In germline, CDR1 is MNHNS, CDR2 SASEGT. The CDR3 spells CASSARPVGDTEAFF. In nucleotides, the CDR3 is TGTGCCAGCAGTGCTCGGCCAGTAGGTGACACTGAAGCTTTCTTT.

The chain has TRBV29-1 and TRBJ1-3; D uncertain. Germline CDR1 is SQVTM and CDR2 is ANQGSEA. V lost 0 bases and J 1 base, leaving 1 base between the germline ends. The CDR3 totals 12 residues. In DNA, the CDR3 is TGCAGCGTTGAAGATTCTGGAAACACCATATATTTT. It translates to CSVEDSGNTIYF.

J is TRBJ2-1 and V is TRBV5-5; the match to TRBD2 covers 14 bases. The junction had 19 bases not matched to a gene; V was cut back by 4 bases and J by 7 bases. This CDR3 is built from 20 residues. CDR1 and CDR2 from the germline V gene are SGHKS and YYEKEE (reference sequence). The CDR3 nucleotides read TGTGCCAGCAGCCGATACAGGGGACTAGCGGGAGCTACAGTGGGTAATGAGCAGTTCTTC. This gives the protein CASSRYRGLAGATVGNEQFF.

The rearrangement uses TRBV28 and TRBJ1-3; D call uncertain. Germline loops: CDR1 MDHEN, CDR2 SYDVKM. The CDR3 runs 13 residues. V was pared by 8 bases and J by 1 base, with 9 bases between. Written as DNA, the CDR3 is TGTGCCAGCGGAAGGGAATCTGGAAACACCATATATTTT. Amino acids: CASGRESGNTIYF.

The CDR3 reads CAWSATGQFEAFF. In DNA form, the CDR3 reads TGTGCCTGGAGTGCTACGGGACAGTTTGAAGCTTTCTTT. This chain uses TRBV30 with TRBJ1-1, with TRBD1 matching 7 bases. Germline V gene data show CDR1 as GTSNPN and CDR2 as SVGIG (reference sequence). CDR3 length: 13 amino acids. Losses at the gene ends were 1 base for V and 7 bases for J; bases not matched to a gene: 6.

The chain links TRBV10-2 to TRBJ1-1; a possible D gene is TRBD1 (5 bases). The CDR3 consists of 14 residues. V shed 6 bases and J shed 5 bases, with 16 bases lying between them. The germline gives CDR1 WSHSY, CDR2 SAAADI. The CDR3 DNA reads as TGCGCCAGCAGGTTACCGGGGGATTGGACTGAAGCTTTCTTT. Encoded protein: CASRLPGDWTEAFF.

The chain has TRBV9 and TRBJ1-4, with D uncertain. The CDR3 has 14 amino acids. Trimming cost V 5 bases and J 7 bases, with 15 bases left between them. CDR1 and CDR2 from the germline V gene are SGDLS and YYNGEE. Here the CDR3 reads CASSPGEGFEKLFF. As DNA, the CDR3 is TGTGCCAGCAGTCCCGGGGAAGGTTTTGAAAAACTGTTTTTT.

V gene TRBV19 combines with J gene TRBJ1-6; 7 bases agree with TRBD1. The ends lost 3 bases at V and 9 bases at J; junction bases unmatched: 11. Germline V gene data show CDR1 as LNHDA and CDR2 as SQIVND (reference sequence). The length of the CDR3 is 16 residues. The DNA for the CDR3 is TGTGCCAGTAGTATGAGAGACAGGGACAGTACTTCACCCCTCCACTTT. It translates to CASSMRDRDSTSPLHF. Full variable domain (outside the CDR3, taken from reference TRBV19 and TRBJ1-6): DGGITQSPKYLFRKEGQNVTLSCEQNLNHDAMYWYRQDPGQGLRLIYYSQIVNDFQKGDIAEGYSVSREKKESFPLTVTSAQKNPTAFYLCASSMRDRDSTSPLHFGNGTRLTVT.

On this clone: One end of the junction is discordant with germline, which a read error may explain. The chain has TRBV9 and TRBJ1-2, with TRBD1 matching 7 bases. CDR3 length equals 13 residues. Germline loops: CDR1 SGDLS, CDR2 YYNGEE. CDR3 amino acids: CASSVFTLGQTFF. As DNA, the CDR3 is TGTGCCAGCAGCGTGTTCACTTTGGGACAGACCTTCTTC.

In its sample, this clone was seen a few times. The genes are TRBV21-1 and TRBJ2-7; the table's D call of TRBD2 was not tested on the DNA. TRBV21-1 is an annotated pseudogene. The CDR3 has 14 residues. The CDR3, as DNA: TGTGCCAGCAGTACAGCGGTCCTGCCCTACGAGCAGTACGTC. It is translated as CASSTAVLPYEQYV.

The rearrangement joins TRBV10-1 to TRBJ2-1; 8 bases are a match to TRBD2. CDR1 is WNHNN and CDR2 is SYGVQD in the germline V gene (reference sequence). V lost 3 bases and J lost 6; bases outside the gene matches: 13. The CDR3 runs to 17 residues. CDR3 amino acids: CASSDPSTGTRINEQFF. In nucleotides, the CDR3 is TGCGCCAGCAGTGACCCCTCCACCGGGACTAGGATCAATGAGCAGTTCTTC.

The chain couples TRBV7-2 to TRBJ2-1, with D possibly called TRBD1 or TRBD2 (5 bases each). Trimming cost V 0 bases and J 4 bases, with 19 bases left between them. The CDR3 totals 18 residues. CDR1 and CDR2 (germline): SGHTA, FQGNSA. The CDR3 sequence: CASSLAPGWGREYNEQFF. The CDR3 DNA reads TGTGCCAGCAGCTTAGCCCCGGGCTGGGGACGAGAATACAATGAGCAGTTCTTC.

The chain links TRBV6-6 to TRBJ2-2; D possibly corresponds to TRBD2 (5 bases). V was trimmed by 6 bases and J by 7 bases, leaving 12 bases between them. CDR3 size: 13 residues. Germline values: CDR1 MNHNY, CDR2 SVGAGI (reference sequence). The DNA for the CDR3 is TGTGCCAGCAGCCCAACTAGTGTCGGGGAGCTGTTTTTT. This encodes CASSPTSVGELFF.

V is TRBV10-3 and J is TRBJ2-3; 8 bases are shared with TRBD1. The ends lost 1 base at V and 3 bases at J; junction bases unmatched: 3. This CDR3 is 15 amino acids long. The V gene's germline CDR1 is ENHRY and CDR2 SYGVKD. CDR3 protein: CAISEFGQGTDTQYF. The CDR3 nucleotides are TGTGCCATCAGTGAGTTTGGACAGGGAACAGATACGCAGTATTTT.